These T cell receptor beta chains were read from a single sample in a study of cytomegalovirus exposure and HLA in healthy donors. This table comes from immunoSEQ multiplex PCR, and its TCRdb copy is limited to in-frame clones, with some not included. The sample's table shows approximately 210,000 clones. The sequenced sample consisted of PBMCs. These receptors originate from a woman in her twenties or thirties in good health and CMV-seropositive. CDR3s include the opening cysteine and the closing phenylalanine or tryptophan. A D gene is named only where the DNA matches it firmly.

J: TRBJ1-3; D: NA; V: TRBV25-1; DNA: TGTGCCAGCAGTGTGGGGCCCTACTCTGGAAACACCATATATTTT; CDR3: CASSVGPYSGNTIYF
J: TRBJ1-2; D: NA; V: TRBV29-1; DNA: TGCAGCGTTGACATGGCAGGGCGAGGCTACACCTTC; CDR3: CSVDMAGRGYTF
J: TRBJ2-4; D: NA; V: TRBV28; DNA: TGTGCCAGCAGCGAACTGTGGGCCAAAAACATTCAGTACTTC; CDR3: CASSELWAKNIQYF
J: TRBJ2-7; D: NA; V: TRBV28; DNA: TGTGCCAACCAACCCGACCGACTAGTGATTCTCTACGAGCAGTACTTC; CDR3: CANQPDRLVILYEQYF
J: TRBJ2-7; D: NA; V: TRBV29-1; DNA: TGCAGCGTTAAAGGGCGGAACTCCTACGAGCAGTACTTC; CDR3: CSVKGRNSYEQYF
J: TRBJ2-5; D: TRBD1; V: TRBV15; DNA: TGTGCCACCAGCAGAAACAGGGGTTCGGCTCAAGAGACCCAGTACTTC; CDR3: CATSRNRGSAQETQYF
J: TRBJ2-5; D: NA; V: TRBV7-8; DNA: TGTGCCAGCAGCCCTGCGGTGGCGCCTCAAGAGACCCAGTACTTC; CDR3: CASSPAVAPQETQYF
J: TRBJ1-3; D: NA; V: TRBV29-1; DNA: TGCAGCGTTAATGACAGGAGCTCTGGAAACACCATATATTTT; CDR3: CSVNDRSSGNTIYF
J: TRBJ2-1; D: NA; V: TRBV6-5; DNA: TGTGCCAGCAGTTACTCGGGGGCGGTGAATGAGCAGTTCTTC; CDR3: CASSYSGAVNEQFF
J: TRBJ2-7; D: TRBD2; V: TRBV19; DNA: TGTGCCAGTAGCCAAAAGGGACTAGCAAGCGTAGAGCAGTACTTC; CDR3: CASSQKGLASVEQYF
J: TRBJ2-7; D: TRBD1; V: TRBV28; DNA: TGTGCCAGCAGGCCGACAGGGGGCTCCTACGAGCAGTACTTC; CDR3: CASRPTGGSYEQYF
J: TRBJ2-5; D: NA; V: TRBV2; DNA: TGTGCCAGCAGTGAAGACGGCCAAGAGACCCAGTACTTC; CDR3: CASSEDGQETQYF
J: TRBJ1-3; D: NA; V: TRBV5-1; DNA: TGCGCCAGCAGCATCACTGCTGGAAACACCATATATTTT; CDR3: CASSITAGNTIYF
J: TRBJ1-1; D: NA; V: TRBV10-3; DNA: TGTGCCATCAGTGGTATTTGGGAGGGCACTGAAGCTTTCTTT; CDR3: CAISGIWEGTEAFF
J: TRBJ2-6; D: TRBD1; V: TRBV9; DNA: TGTGCCAGCAGCGTTGCCGGGACAGGGACTCTATCTGGGGCCAACGTCCTGACTTTC; CDR3: CASSVAGTGTLSGANVLTF
J: TRBJ1-2; D: NA; V: TRBV2; DNA: TGTGCCAGCAGTGAAGACGGGCAGGGAAACTATGGCTACACCTTC; CDR3: CASSEDGQGNYGYTF
J: TRBJ2-2; D: NA; V: TRBV19; DNA: TGTGCCAGTAGGCAACAGGACGTATCGAACACCGGGGAGCTGTTTTTT; CDR3: CASRQQDVSNTGELFF
J: TRBJ2-2; D: NA; V: TRBV27; DNA: TGTGCCAGCAATGAATTGGGCCAAGACACCGGGGAGCTGTTTTTT; CDR3: CASNELGQDTGELFF
J: TRBJ1-4; D: NA; V: TRBV4-3; DNA: TGCGCCAGCAGCCAACCCGGAGGGGAAAAACTGTTTTTT; CDR3: CASSQPGGEKLFF
J: TRBJ2-7; D: NA; V: TRBV9; DNA: TGTGCCAGCAGCGTCGCCGGGACTTCGAGCTCCTACGAGCAGTACTTC; CDR3: CASSVAGTSSSYEQYF
J: TRBJ1-2; D: NA; V: TRBV5-1; DNA: TGCGCCAGCAGCTTCGAGACACCCACTAACTATGGCTACACCTTC; CDR3: CASSFETPTNYGYTF
J: TRBJ2-2; D: TRBD1; V: TRBV27; DNA: TGTGCCAGCAGCCGCAACCAGGGGGCGTTTGGGGAGCTGTTTTTT; CDR3: CASSRNQGAFGELFF
J: TRBJ1-2; D: NA; V: TRBV5-1; DNA: TGCGCCAGCAGCCTGGGAGGGAGCTATGGCTACACCTTC; CDR3: CASSLGGSYGYTF
J: TRBJ2-2; D: NA; V: TRBV5-1; DNA: TGCGCCAGCAGCTTGGAAAGTCAGGGGAACACCGGGGAGCTGTTTTTT; CDR3: CASSLESQGNTGELFF
J: TRBJ1-4; D: NA; V: TRBV19; DNA: TGTGCCAGTAGCCAACAAACGGGGGGTAATGAAAAACTGTTTTTT; CDR3: CASSQQTGGNEKLFF
J: TRBJ2-2; D: TRBD2; V: TRBV5-1; DNA: TGCGCCAGCACTACGGTTAGCGGGAGGTACACCGGGGAGCTGTTTTTT; CDR3: CASTTVSGRYTGELFF
J: TRBJ2-3; D: TRBD2; V: TRBV2; DNA: TGTGCCAGCAGGGGGGCGGGAGGGCCCCCAGATACGCAGTATTTT; CDR3: CASRGAGGPPDTQYF
J: TRBJ2-7; D: TRBD2; V: TRBV2; DNA: TGTGCCAGCAGGGGGACGGATCGGGCGGGAGTCCACGACGAGCAGTACTTC; CDR3: CASRGTDRAGVHDEQYF
J: TRBJ2-7; D: NA; V: TRBV10-2; DNA: TGCGCCAGCCATCTTGACCCCCTGACAGAGCAGTACTTC; CDR3: CASHLDPLTEQYF
J: TRBJ1-3; D: NA; V: TRBV5-1; DNA: TGCGCCAGCAGTAATCGGGACTCTGGAAACACCATATATTTT; CDR3: CASSNRDSGNTIYF
J: TRBJ1-1; D: TRBD1; V: TRBV19; DNA: TGTGCCAGTAGTACACCCGCAGGGGGCGGCACTGAAGCTTTCTTT; CDR3: CASSTPAGGGTEAFF
J: TRBJ2-3; D: NA; V: TRBV11-2; DNA: TGTGCCAGCAGCTTAGCCGGGGCAGATACGCAGTATTTT; CDR3: CASSLAGADTQYF
J: TRBJ1-2; D: TRBD1; V: TRBV7-8; DNA: TGTGCCAGCAGCTTTGACAGGGGGCATGGCTACACCTTC; CDR3: CASSFDRGHGYTF
J: TRBJ1-1; D: NA; V: TRBV4-1; DNA: TGCGCCAGCAGCCTCGTAGGGGTGAACACTGAAGCTTTCTTT; CDR3: CASSLVGVNTEAFF
J: TRBJ2-3; D: TRBD2; V: TRBV7-8; DNA: TGTGCCAGCAGCCCTCGGACTAGCGGGTCCCCGACGACAGATACGCAGTATTTT; CDR3: CASSPRTSGSPTTDTQYF
J: TRBJ2-7; D: NA; V: TRBV4-3; DNA: TGCGCCAGCAGCCAGGAACGACAGCGTAGGGAGCAGTACTTC; CDR3: CASSQERQRREQYF
J: TRBJ1-1; D: TRBD1; V: TRBV5-4; DNA: TGTGCCAGCAGCTTGGCCCCCAGGGGGGTGAACACTGAAGCTTTCTTT; CDR3: CASSLAPRGVNTEAFF
J: TRBJ2-1; D: NA; V: TRBV11-2; DNA: TGTGCCAGCAGCTTCATCAGGGGCTTCAGGAATGAGCAGTTCTTC; CDR3: CASSFIRGFRNEQFF
J: TRBJ2-1; D: TRBD1; V: TRBV4-1; DNA: TGCGCCAGCAGCCAAGAAGGGACAGGGCACAATGAGCAGTTCTTC; CDR3: CASSQEGTGHNEQFF
J: TRBJ2-7; D: NA; V: TRBV4-3; DNA: TGCGCCAGCAGCCAAGACGGTAGCTCCTACGAGCAGTACTTC; CDR3: CASSQDGSSYEQYF
J: TRBJ2-5; D: TRBD2; V: TRBV7-7; DNA: TGTGCCAGCAGCTTAGGACTTAGCGGGTTGAAAGAGACCCAGTACTTC; CDR3: CASSLGLSGLKETQYF
J: TRBJ2-2; D: TRBD2; V: TRBV2; DNA: TGTGCCAGCAACCGACGGAATGCGGGAGAAGCCGGGGAGCTGTTTTTT; CDR3: CASNRRNAGEAGELFF
J: TRBJ1-6; D: TRBD1; V: TRBV11-1; DNA: TGTGCCAGCAGGGGAAGGACAGGGGCGGATTCACCCCTCCACTTT; CDR3: CASRGRTGADSPLHF
J: TRBJ2-2; D: NA; V: TRBV19; DNA: TGTGCCAGTAGTATCGGACAGTTGGTGAACACCGGGGAGCTGTTTTTT; CDR3: CASSIGQLVNTGELFF
J: TRBJ2-3; D: NA; V: TRBV28; DNA: TGTGCCAGCAGGCACCCGGTATCGGATACGCAGTATTTT; CDR3: CASRHPVSDTQYF
J: TRBJ2-1; D: TRBD1; V: TRBV7-6; DNA: TGTGCCAGCAGCTTCACGACAGGGAGCTCCTACAATGAGCAGTTCTTC; CDR3: CASSFTTGSSYNEQFF
J: TRBJ2-7; D: TRBD1; V: TRBV10-1; DNA: TGCGCCAGCAGTGATCCCGGGACAGGGCTGAACGAGCAGTACTTC; CDR3: CASSDPGTGLNEQYF
J: TRBJ1-2; D: TRBD1; V: TRBV7-8; DNA: TGTGCCAGCAGCTTAGATTTTGGACAGGGTAACTATGGCTACACCTTC; CDR3: CASSLDFGQGNYGYTF
J: TRBJ2-7; D: NA; V: TRBV6-5; DNA: TGTGCCAGCAGTTACTCTGCCGGGGACTCCTACGAGCAGTACTTC; CDR3: CASSYSAGDSYEQYF
J: TRBJ2-7; D: TRBD1; V: TRBV7-2; DNA: TGTGCCAGCAGCTTAATCGGAACAGGGGGTGGCGAGCAGTACTTC; CDR3: CASSLIGTGGGEQYF